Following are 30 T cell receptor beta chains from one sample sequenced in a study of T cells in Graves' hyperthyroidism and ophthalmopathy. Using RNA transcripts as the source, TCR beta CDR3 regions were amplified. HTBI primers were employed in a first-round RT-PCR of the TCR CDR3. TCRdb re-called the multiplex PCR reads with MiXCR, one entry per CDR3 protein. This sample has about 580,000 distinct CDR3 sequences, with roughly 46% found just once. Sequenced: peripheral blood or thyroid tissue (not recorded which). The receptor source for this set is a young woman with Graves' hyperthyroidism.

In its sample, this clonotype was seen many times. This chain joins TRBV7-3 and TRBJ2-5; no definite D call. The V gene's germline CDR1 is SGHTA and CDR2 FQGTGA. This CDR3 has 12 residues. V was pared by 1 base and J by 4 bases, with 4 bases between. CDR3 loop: CASSLIGETQYF. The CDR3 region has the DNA TGTGCCAGCAGCTTAATTGGAGAGACCCAGTACTTC.

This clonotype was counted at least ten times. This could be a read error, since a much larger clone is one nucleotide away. The CDR3 region has the DNA TGTGCCACCAGTGCCCAAATCGGGACACGGGGAGTACAAGAGACCCGGTACTTC. Protein sequence: CATSAQIGTRGVQETRYF. This chain uses TRBV24-1 with TRBJ2-5; possibly TRBD1 for D (6 bases). CDR1 is KGHDR and CDR2 is SFDVKD in the germline V gene. CDR3 length equals 18 residues.

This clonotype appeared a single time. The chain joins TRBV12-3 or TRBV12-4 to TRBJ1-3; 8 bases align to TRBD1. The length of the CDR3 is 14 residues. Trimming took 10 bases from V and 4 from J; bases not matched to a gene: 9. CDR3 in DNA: TGTGCCACCTGTTACCGGGACAGGGGAAACACCATATATTTT. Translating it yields CATCYRDRGNTIYF.

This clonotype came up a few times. CDR3: CASSERGQNPTNEKLFF. CDR3 sequence (DNA): TGTGCCAGCAGCGAAAGGGGACAGAACCCAACTAATGAAAAACTGTTTTTT. This chain joins TRBV19 and TRBJ1-4, with 7 bases that match TRBD1. The CDR3 is 17 amino acids. V dropped 9 bases and J dropped 0; count of bases not matched to a gene: 13. CDR1 and CDR2 (germline): LNHDA, SQIVND (reference sequence).

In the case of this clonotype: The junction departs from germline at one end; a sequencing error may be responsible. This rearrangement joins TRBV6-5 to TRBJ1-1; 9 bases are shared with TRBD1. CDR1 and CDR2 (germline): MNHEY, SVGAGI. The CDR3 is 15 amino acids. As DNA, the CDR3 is TGTGCCAACAGTTCCCCGGGACAGGGCTACACTGAAGCTTTCTTT. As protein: CANSSPGQGYTEAFF.

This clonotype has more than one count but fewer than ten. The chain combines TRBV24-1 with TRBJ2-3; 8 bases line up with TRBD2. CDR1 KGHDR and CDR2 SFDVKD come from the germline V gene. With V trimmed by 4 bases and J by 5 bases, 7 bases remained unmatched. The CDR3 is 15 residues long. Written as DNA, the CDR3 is TGTGCCACCAGTGACCAGGGACTAGGGGGAGATACGCAGTATTTT. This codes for CATSDQGLGGDTQYF.

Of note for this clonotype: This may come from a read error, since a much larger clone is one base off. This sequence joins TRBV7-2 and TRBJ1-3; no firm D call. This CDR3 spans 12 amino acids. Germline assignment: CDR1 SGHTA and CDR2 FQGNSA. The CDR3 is CATSVSGNTVYF. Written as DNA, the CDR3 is TGTGCAACGAGTGTCTCTGGAAACACCGTATATTTT. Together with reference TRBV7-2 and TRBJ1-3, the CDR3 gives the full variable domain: GAGVSQSPSNKVTEKGKDVELRCDPISGHTALYWYRQSLGQGLEFLIYFQGNSAPDKSGLPSDRFSAERTGGSVSTLTIQRTQQEDSAVYLCATSVSGNTVYFGEGSWLTVV.

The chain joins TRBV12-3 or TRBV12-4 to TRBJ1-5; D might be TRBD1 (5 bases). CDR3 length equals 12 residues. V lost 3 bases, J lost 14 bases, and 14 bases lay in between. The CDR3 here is CASSFSKGDEHF. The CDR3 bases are TGTGCCAGCAGTTTTTCGAAAGGGGATGAGCATTTT.

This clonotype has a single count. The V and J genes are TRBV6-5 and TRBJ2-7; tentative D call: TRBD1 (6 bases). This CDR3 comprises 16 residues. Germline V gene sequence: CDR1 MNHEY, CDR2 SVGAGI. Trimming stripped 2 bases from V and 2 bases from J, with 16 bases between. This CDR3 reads CASSYGTPREAYEQYF. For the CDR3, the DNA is TGTGCCAGCAGTTACGGGACACCTCGAGAGGCCTACGAGCAGTACTTC.

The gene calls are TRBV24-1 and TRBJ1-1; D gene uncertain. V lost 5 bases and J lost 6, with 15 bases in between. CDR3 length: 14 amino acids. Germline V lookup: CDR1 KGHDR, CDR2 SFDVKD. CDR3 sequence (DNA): TGTGCCACCAGTGCCAGGAGTGGGATCGCTGAAGCTTTCTTT. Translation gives CATSARSGIAEAFF.

CDR3 loop: CASSAVNDRGYGYTF. Written as DNA, the CDR3 is TGTGCCAGCAGTGCTGTCAACGACAGGGGTTATGGCTACACCTTC. J is TRBJ1-2 and V is TRBV25-1, with 8 positions matching TRBD1. V lost 4 bases and J lost 5; bases outside the gene matches: 9. CDR3 length equals 15 residues. Germline V gene data show CDR1 as MGHDK and CDR2 as SYGVNS.

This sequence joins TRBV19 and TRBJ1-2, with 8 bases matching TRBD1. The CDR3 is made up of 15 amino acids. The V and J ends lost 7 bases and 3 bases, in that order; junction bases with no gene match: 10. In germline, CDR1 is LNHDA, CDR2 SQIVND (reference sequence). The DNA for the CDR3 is TGTGCCAGTATCCCAGGCCCGGGACAGGACTATGGCTACACCTTC. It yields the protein CASIPGPGQDYGYTF.

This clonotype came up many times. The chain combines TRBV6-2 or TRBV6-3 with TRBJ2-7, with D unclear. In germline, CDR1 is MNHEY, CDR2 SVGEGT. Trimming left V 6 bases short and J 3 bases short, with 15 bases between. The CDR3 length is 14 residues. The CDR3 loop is CASRYSTPIYEQYF. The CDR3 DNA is TGTGCCAGCAGGTATTCGACTCCAATCTACGAGCAGTACTTC.

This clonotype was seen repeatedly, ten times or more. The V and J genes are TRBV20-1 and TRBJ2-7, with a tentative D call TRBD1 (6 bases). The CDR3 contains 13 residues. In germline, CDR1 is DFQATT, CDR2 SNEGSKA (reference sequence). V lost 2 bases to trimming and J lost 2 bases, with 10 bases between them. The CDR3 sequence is CSARHAGAYEQYF. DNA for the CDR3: TGCAGTGCTAGACACGCAGGGGCCTACGAGCAGTACTTC.

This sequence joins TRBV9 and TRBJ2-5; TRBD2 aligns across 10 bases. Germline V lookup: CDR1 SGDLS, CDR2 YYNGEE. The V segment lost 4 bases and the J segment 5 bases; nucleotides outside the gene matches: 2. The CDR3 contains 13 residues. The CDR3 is CASSTSGTETQYF. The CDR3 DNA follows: TGTGCCAGCAGCACTAGCGGGACTGAGACCCAGTACTTC. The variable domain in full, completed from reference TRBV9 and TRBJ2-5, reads DSGVTQTPKHLITATGQRVTLRCSPRSGDLSVYWYQQSLDQGLQFLIQYYNGEERAKGNILERFSAQQFPDLHSELNLSSLELGDSALYFCASSTSGTETQYFGPGTRLLVL.

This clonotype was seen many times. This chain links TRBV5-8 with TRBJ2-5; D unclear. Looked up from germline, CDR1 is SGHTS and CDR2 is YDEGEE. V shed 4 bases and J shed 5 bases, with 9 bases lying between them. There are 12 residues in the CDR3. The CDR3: CASSRYPETQYF. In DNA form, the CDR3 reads TGTGCCAGCAGCCGGTATCCGGAGACCCAGTACTTC.

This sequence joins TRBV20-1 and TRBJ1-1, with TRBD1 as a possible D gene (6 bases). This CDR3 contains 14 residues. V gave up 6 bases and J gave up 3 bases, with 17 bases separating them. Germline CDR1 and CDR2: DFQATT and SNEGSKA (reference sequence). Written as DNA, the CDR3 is TGCAGTGCCACGGAGGGGGGATTGTACACTGAAGCTTTCTTT. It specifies CSATEGGLYTEAFF.

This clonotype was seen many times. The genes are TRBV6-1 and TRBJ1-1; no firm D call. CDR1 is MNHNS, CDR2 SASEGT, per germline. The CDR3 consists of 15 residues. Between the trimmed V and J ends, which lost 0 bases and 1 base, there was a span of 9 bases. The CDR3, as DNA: TGTGCCAGCAGTGAAGCGGGTCCCCGGAACACTGAAGCTTTCTTT. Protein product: CASSEAGPRNTEAFF.

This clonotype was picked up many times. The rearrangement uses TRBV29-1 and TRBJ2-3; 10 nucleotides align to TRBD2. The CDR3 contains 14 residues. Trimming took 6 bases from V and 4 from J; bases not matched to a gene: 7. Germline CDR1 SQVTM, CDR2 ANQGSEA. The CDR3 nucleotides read TGCAGCGTACCTCGACTAGCGGGTTCAGATACGCAGTATTTT. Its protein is CSVPRLAGSDTQYF.

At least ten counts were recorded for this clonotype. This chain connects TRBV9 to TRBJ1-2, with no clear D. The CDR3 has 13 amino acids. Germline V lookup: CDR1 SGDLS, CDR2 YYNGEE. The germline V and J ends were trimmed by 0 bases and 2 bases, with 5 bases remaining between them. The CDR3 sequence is CASSVGGNYGYTF. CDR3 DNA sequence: TGTGCCAGCAGCGTAGGAGGGAACTATGGCTACACCTTC.

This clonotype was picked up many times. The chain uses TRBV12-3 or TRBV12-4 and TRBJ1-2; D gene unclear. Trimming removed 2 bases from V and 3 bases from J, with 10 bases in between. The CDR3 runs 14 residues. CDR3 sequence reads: CASSLTNLDYGYTF. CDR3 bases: TGTGCCAGCAGTTTAACCAACCTGGACTATGGCTACACCTTC.

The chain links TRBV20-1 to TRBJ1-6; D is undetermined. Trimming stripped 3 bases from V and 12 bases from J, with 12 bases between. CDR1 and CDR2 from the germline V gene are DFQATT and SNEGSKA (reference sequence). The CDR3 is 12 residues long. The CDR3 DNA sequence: TGCAGTGCTAGTCTAGCGGGAGGACCCCTCCACTTT. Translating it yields CSASLAGGPLHF.

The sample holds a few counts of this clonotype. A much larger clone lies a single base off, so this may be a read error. The CDR3 spells CSVAPRGSNYGCTF. The CDR3 nucleotides read TGCAGCGTTGCCCCAAGGGGTTCTAACTATGGCTGCACCTTC. This chain uses TRBV29-1 with TRBJ1-2, with D perhaps matching TRBD1 (5 bases). Germline CDR1 reads SQVTM; CDR2 reads ANQGSEA. This CDR3 region has 14 residues.

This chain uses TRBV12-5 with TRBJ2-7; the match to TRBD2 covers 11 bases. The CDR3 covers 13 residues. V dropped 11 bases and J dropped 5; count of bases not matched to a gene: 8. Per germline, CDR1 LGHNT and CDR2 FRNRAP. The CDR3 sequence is CAGVLAGGDEQYF. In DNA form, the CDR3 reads TGTGCTGGTGTCTTAGCGGGAGGGGACGAGCAGTACTTC.

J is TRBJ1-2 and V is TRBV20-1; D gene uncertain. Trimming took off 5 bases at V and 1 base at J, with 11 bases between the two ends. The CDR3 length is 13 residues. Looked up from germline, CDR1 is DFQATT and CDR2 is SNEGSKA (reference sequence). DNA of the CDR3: TGCAGTGCTCCTTGGACGCTTAACTATGGCTACACCTTC. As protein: CSAPWTLNYGYTF.

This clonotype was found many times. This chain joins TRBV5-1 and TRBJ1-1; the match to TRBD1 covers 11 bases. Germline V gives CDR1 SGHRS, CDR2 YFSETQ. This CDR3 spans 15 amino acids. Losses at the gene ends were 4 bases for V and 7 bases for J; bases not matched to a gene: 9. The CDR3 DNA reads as TGCGCCAGCAGCCTCCTCCGGGACAGGGGGTATGAAGCTTTCTTT. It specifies CASSLLRDRGYEAFF.

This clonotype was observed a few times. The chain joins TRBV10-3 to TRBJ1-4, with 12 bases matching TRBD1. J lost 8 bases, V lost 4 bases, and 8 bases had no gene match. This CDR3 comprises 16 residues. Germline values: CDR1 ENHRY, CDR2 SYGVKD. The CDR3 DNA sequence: TGTGCCATCAGTGGAGGGACAGGGGGCGACGAGGAAAAACTGTTTTTT. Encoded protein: CAISGGTGGDEEKLFF.

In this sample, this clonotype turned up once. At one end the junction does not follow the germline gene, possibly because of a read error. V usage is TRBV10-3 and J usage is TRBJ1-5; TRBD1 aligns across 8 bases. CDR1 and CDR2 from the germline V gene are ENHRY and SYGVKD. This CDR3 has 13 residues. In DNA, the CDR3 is TGTGCCATCGGTGACAGGGGAGATCAGCCCCAGCATTTT. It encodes CAIGDRGDQPQHF.

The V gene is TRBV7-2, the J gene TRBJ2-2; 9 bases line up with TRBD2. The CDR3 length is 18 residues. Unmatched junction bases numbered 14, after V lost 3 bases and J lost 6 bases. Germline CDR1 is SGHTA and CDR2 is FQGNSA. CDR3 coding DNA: TGTGCCAGCAGCTTCCGGGGTAGCGGGAGTGAAGTCGCCGGGGAGCTGTTTTTT. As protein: CASSFRGSGSEVAGELFF.

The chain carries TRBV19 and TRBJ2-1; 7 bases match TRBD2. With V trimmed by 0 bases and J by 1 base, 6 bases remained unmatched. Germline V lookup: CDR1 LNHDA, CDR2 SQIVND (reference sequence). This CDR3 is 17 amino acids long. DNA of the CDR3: TGTGCCAGTAGTATAGATCTAGCGGCCAGTTCCTACAATGAGCAGTTCTTC. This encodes CASSIDLAASSYNEQFF.